This T cell receptor (beta chain) derives from a study of shared clonotypes between healthy human individuals. Whole-study results and caveats: When compared with the clonotypes that were shared by all four sorted-subset donors, the non-shared clonotypes turned out to have lower generation probabilities. In general, naive subsets displayed greater estimated richness than memory subsets did.

Each subset's genomic DNA was split evenly across several immunoSEQ plates. Each sorted subset replicate got 200 ng genomic DNA, around 29,000 genomes. Here immunoSEQ multiplex PCR was the method, and the copy in TCRdb shows in-frame clones only, minus some. The repertoire holds hundreds of thousands of clones, with 74% as singletons. The germline V gene has CDR1 LGHNA and CDR2 YNFKEQ. CDR3 length equals 16 residues. V dropped 3 bases and J dropped 7; count of bases not matched to a gene: 11. This clone was detected a few times. Antigen: not known. This sequence was found in a woman in her twenties or thirties in good health. The rearrangement links TRBV4-2 to TRBJ2-1; 8 bases fit TRBD1. The sequencing input was memory CD4+ T cells sorted from blood. As for subset: CD45RA-negative fraction. The chain's CDR3 is CASSHPGQGSGNEQFF. For the CDR3, the DNA is TGTGCCAGCAGCCACCCAGGACAGGGTTCAGGGAATGAGCAGTTCTTC.